Following are 7 T cell receptor beta chains from one sample sequenced in a study of CD8 T cells in ankylosing spondylitis. MiXCR, run by TCRdb on the 5' RACE reads, gives a single entry per CDR3 protein. The profile shows 270,000 or so distinct CDR3 sequences, about 20% of them singletons. Source material: blood, either unsorted or a sorted T cell fraction (not recorded which). These receptors originate from a male donor with ankylosing spondylitis or in good health (not recorded which).

The V call is TRBV25-1, the J call TRBJ2-1; 10 nucleotides align to TRBD2. The V gene's germline CDR1 is MGHDK and CDR2 SYGVNS. The CDR3 is 16 amino acids. V trimming: 4 bases; J trimming: 9 bases; junction bases outside the gene matches: 12. CDR3 sequence: CASSGLGSGRAGEQFF. DNA for the CDR3: TGTGCCAGCAGTGGGTTGGGCAGCGGGAGGGCGGGTGAGCAGTTCTTC.

The rearrangement joins TRBV6-5 to TRBJ2-1; D is unresolved. V was pared by 2 bases and J by 0 bases, with 11 bases between. CDR1 is MNHEY, CDR2 SVGAGI, per germline. The CDR3 consists of 16 residues. DNA for the CDR3: TGTGCCAGCAGTTACACCGACTGGAGCTCCTACAATGAGCAGTTCTTC. The encoded protein is CASSYTDWSSYNEQFF.

The chain joins TRBV6-5 to TRBJ2-6; D call uncertain. V was trimmed by 4 bases and J by 2 bases, leaving 6 bases between them. The V gene's germline CDR1 is MNHEY and CDR2 SVGAGI. The CDR3 loop spans 14 amino acids. The CDR3 protein is CASSSSAGANVLTF. CDR3 in DNA: TGTGCCAGCAGTTCGAGCGCTGGGGCCAACGTCCTGACTTTC.

The sample holds many counts of this clonotype. This chain uses TRBV25-1 with TRBJ2-2; unclear D gene. The CDR3 is 10 amino acids. From germline, CDR1 is MGHDK and CDR2 SYGVNS. Trimming left V 4 bases short and J 6 bases short, with 0 bases between. The CDR3 loop reads CASSAGELFF. The CDR3 region has the DNA TGTGCCAGCAGTGCCGGGGAGCTGTTTTTT.

This rearrangement joins TRBV27 to TRBJ2-1, with TRBD2 identical over 14 bases. Germline V CDR1 and CDR2: MNHEY, SMNVEV (reference sequence). J lost 2 bases, V lost 4 bases, and 4 bases had no gene match. The CDR3 is 17 residues long. In DNA, the CDR3 is TGTGCCAGCAGTTCCGGGACTAGCGGGAGTGCCTACAATGAGCAGTTCTTC. Protein: CASSSGTSGSAYNEQFF.

There are a few counts of this clonotype. As DNA, the CDR3 is TGTGCCAGCAGGGGACTAGCGGGAGGGAGTGCCGGGGAGCTGTTTTTT. This gives the protein CASRGLAGGSAGELFF. V is TRBV12-3 or TRBV12-4 and J is TRBJ2-2; 16 bases match TRBD2. CDR3 length equals 16 residues. Trimming cost V 6 bases and J 6 bases; bases outside gene matches: 4.

A few counts support this clonotype. V and J are TRBV29-1 and TRBJ2-3, with a weak D call TRBD2 (6 bases). V was shortened by 1 base and J by 2 bases, with 13 bases between the two germline ends. CDR3 length: 15 amino acids. Looked up from germline, CDR1 is SQVTM and CDR2 is ANQGSEA. CDR3 protein: CSVEVEGWATDTQYF. CDR3 in DNA: TGCAGCGTTGAAGTGGAGGGGTGGGCCACAGATACGCAGTATTTT.